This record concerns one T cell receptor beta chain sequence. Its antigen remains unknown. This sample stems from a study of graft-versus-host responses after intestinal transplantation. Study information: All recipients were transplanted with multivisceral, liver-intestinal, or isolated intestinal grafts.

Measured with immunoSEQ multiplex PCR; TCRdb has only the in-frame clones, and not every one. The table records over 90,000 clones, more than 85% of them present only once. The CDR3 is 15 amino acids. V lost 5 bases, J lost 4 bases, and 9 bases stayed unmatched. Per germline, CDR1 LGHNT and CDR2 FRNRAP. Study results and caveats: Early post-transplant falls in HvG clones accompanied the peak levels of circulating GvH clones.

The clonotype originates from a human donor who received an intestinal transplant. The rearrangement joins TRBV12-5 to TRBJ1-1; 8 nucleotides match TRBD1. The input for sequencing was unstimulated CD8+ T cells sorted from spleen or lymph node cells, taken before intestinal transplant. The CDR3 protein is CASGPSSGGVTEAFF. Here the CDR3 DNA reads TGTGCTAGTGGTCCGTCGTCAGGGGGCGTCACTGAAGCTTTCTTT.